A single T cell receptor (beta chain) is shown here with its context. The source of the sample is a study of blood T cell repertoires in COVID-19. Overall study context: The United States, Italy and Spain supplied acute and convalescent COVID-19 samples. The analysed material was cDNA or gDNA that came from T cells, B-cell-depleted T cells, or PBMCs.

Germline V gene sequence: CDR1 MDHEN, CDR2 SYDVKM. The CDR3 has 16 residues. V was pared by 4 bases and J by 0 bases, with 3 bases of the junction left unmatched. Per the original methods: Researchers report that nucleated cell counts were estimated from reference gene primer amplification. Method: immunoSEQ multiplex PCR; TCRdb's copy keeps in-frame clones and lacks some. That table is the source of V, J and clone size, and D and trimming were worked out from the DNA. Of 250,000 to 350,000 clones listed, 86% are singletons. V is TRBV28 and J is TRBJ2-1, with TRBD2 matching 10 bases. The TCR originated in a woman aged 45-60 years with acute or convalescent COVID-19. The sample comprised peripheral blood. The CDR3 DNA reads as TGTGCCAGCAGTTCTCTAGCGGGGGCCTCCTACAATGAGCAGTTCTTC. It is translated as CASSSLAGASYNEQFF. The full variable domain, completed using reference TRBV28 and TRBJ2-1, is DVKVTQSSRYLVKRTGEKVFLECVQDMDHENMFWYRQDPGLGLRLIYFSYDVKMKEKGDIPEGYSVSREKKERFSLILESASTNQTSMYLCASSSLAGASYNEQFFGPGTRLTVL.